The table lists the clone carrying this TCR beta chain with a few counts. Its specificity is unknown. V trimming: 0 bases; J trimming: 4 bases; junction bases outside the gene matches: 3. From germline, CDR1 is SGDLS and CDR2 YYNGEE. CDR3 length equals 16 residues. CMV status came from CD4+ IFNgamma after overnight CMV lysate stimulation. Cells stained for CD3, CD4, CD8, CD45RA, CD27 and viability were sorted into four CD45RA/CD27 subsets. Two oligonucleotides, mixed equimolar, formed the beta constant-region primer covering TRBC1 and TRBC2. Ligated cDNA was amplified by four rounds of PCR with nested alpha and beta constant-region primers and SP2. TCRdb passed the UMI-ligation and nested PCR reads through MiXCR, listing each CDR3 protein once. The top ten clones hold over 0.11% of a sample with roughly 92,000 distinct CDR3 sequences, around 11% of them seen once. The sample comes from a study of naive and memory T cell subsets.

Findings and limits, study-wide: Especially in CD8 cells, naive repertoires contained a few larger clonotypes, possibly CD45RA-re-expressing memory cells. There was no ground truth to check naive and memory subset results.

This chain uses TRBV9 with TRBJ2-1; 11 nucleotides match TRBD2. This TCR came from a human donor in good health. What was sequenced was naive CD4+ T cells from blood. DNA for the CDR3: TGTGCCAGCAGCGTAGGGCTAGCGGGGGGTTACAATGAGCAGTTCTTC. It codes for CASSVGLAGGYNEQFF.